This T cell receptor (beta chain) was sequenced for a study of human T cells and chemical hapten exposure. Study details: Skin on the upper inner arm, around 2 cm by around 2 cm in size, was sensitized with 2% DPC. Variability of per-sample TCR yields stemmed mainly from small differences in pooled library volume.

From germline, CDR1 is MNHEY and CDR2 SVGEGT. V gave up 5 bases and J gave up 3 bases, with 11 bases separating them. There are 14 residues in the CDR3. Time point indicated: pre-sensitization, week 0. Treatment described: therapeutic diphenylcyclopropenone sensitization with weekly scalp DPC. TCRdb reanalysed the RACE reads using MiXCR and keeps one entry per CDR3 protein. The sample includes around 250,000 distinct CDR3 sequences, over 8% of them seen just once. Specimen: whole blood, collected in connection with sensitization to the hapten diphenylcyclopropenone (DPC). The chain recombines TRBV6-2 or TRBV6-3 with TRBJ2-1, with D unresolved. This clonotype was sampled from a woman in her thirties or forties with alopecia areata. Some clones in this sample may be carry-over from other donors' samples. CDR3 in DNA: TGTGCCAGCAGTACTTCTCGTTACTACAATGAGCAGTTCTTC. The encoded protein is CASSTSRYYNEQFF.